Following are 32 T cell receptor beta chains from one sample sequenced in a study of blood T cell repertoires in COVID-19. TCRdb's copy holds only in-frame clones and misses some; the assay was immunoSEQ multiplex PCR. The data contain roughly 70,000 clones, around four fifths of them seen just once; the ten biggest clones take up about 16%. Sequencing input: peripheral blood. The receptors were gathered from a man between 60 and 75 years old with COVID-19, enrolled during active disease.

The gene calls are TRBV9 and TRBJ2-2; D is undetermined. The CDR3 contains 14 residues. CDR1 is SGDLS and CDR2 is YYNGEE in the germline V gene. Trimming stripped 0 bases from V and 3 bases from J, with 6 bases between. The CDR3 DNA is TGTGCCAGCAGCGTAGACATTTACACCGGGGAGCTGTTTTTT. Protein: CASSVDIYTGELFF.

The V and J genes are TRBV5-1 and TRBJ1-2; tentative D call: TRBD1 (6 bases). Germline CDR1 is SGHRS and CDR2 is YFSETQ. This CDR3 is 14 amino acids long. Trimming removed 5 bases at V and 8 bases at J, with 19 bases between. CDR3 nucleotide sequence: TGCGCCAGCAGGCGGACAGACCTCTATGTCGGCTACACCTTC. Its protein is CASRRTDLYVGYTF.

This clone was seen repeatedly, ten times or more. The chain joins TRBV19 to TRBJ1-5; perhaps TRBD1 as D (6 bases). Germline-derived CDR1 and CDR2 are LNHDA and SQIVND (reference sequence). Trimming stripped 7 bases from V and 1 base from J, with 11 bases between. The length of the CDR3 is 14 residues. CDR3 in DNA: TGTGCCAGTACTCGACAGGCAAGCAATCAGCCCCAGCATTTT. Residues: CASTRQASNQPQHF.

This chain connects TRBV5-1 to TRBJ1-1; no clear D. Trimming took off 0 bases at V and 4 bases at J, with 10 bases between the two ends. The CDR3 loop spans 14 amino acids. In germline, CDR1 is SGHRS, CDR2 YFSETQ. The CDR3 reads CASSLGVSLTEAFF. The CDR3 bases are TGCGCCAGCAGCTTGGGAGTTTCGCTCACTGAAGCTTTCTTT.

This chain joins TRBV7-9 and TRBJ2-2; TRBD2 is a possible D gene (5 bases). The germline V and J ends were trimmed by 0 bases and 8 bases, with 16 bases remaining between them. Per germline, CDR1 SEHNR and CDR2 FQNEAQ (reference sequence). This CDR3 is 16 amino acids long. CDR3 nucleotide sequence: TGTGCCAGCAGCTTAGCACTAGGACTGGCCGCGGGGGAGCTGTTTTTT. Amino acids: CASSLALGLAAGELFF.

The chain is built from TRBV6-4 and TRBJ2-2, with D possibly being TRBD2 (5 bases). Trimming removed 8 bases from V and 7 bases from J, with 8 bases in between. Germline CDR1 and CDR2: MRHNA and SNTAGT. The CDR3 is made up of 11 amino acids. In DNA form, the CDR3 reads TGTGCCAGCTCCCGGGGCGGGGAGCTGTTTTTT. As protein: CASSRGGELFF.

The genes are TRBV6-5 and TRBJ1-1, with TRBD1 matching 7 bases. CDR3 size: 14 residues. The V gene end was trimmed by 7 bases and the J gene end by 6 bases; junction bases not matched to a gene: 11. CDR1 is MNHEY, CDR2 SVGAGI, per germline. The CDR3 loop is CASNNRDRVAEAFF. The CDR3 region has the DNA TGTGCCAGCAACAATCGCGACAGGGTCGCTGAAGCTTTCTTT.

The chain links TRBV29-1 to TRBJ2-1, with a weak D call TRBD1 (5 bases). Deletions cut 3 bases from V and 0 bases from J, with 9 bases between. The CDR3 has 14 residues. Germline assignment: CDR1 SQVTM and CDR2 ANQGSEA. CDR3: CSVDGDSSYNEQFF. The CDR3, as DNA: TGCAGCGTTGACGGAGACAGCTCCTACAATGAGCAGTTCTTC.

The rearrangement links TRBV3-1 (or the pseudogene TRBV3-2) to TRBJ2-6; a weak D match, TRBD2 (6 bases). V was pared by 1 base and J by 2 bases, with 15 bases between. From germline, CDR1 is LGHDT and CDR2 YNNKEL (reference sequence). The CDR3 runs to 18 residues. The CDR3 loop is CASSQGGWGLAGANVLTF. The CDR3 DNA sequence: TGTGCCAGCAGCCAAGGTGGCTGGGGACTGGCTGGGGCCAACGTCCTGACTTTC.

The V call is TRBV29-1, the J call TRBJ2-2, with 9 bases fitting TRBD1. Germline CDR1 and CDR2: SQVTM and ANQGSEA. The length of the CDR3 is 15 residues. Germline trimming cut 1 base from V and 5 bases from J; bases unmatched to any gene: 5. Written as DNA, the CDR3 is TGCAGCGTTGAAGGCTTGGACAGGGGAACCGGGGAGCTGTTTTTT. Its translation: CSVEGLDRGTGELFF.

The V and J genes are TRBV7-3 and TRBJ2-1; the match to TRBD1 covers 8 bases. CDR3 size: 15 residues. The germline V gene has CDR1 SGHTA and CDR2 FQGTGA. The J segment lost 5 bases and the V segment lost 2 bases, leaving 5 bases of the junction unmatched. The CDR3 region has the DNA TGTGCCAGCAGCTTACAGGGGGCGGACAACAATGAGCAGTTCTTC. Protein product: CASSLQGADNNEQFF.

The chain has TRBV7-3 and TRBJ2-3; no definite D call. The CDR3 covers 11 residues. Germline V CDR1 and CDR2: SGHTA, FQGTGA. Trimming took off 5 bases at V and 6 bases at J, with 6 bases between the two ends. CDR3 nucleotide sequence: TGTGCCAGCAGCGCACGGGATACGCAGTATTTT. This translates into CASSARDTQYF.

This clone occurred a few times. The chain carries TRBV12-3 or TRBV12-4 and TRBJ1-3, with TRBD1 matching 9 bases. CDR3 length equals 12 residues. V gave up 8 bases and J gave up 4 bases; unmatched junction bases: 0. CDR3: CASDRGGNTIYF. Written as DNA, the CDR3 is TGTGCCAGCGACAGGGGGGGAAACACCATATATTTT.

The chain recombines TRBV6-1 with TRBJ2-7; weak D call: TRBD1 (6 bases). Germline CDR1 MNHNS, CDR2 SASEGT. V shed 2 bases and J shed 4 bases, with 12 bases lying between them. This CDR3 has 14 amino acids. The CDR3 region has the DNA TGTGCCAGCAGTGAACTGGGGACAACGTACGAGCAGTACTTC. Protein sequence: CASSELGTTYEQYF.

The chain carries TRBV5-1 and TRBJ2-7; 9 bases fit TRBD2. V lost 3 bases and J lost 0; bases outside the gene matches: 7. Germline V gene data show CDR1 as SGHRS and CDR2 as YFSETQ. This CDR3 has 16 amino acids. The CDR3 is CASSSASGGPSYEQYF. CDR3 coding DNA: TGCGCCAGCAGCTCAGCAAGCGGGGGGCCCTCCTACGAGCAGTACTTC.

This clone was recorded once. The chain combines TRBV29-1 with TRBJ1-1, with D perhaps matching TRBD1 (6 bases). The CDR3 spans 13 residues. From germline, CDR1 is SQVTM and CDR2 ANQGSEA. Between the trimmed V and J ends, which lost 6 bases and 3 bases, there was a span of 14 bases. The CDR3 reads CSVGSGQHTEAFF. CDR3 nucleotide sequence: TGCAGCGTGGGTTCGGGACAACACACTGAAGCTTTCTTT.

CDR3 sequence: CATSRGTPDQPQHF. The CDR3 bases are TGTGCCACCAGCAGGGGGACTCCGGATCAGCCCCAGCATTTT. The chain uses TRBV15 and TRBJ1-5; the D gene is possibly TRBD1 (5 bases). This CDR3 contains 14 residues. Germline V CDR1 and CDR2: LNHNV, YYDKDF (reference sequence). Trimming removed 3 bases from V and 5 bases from J, with 11 bases in between. Together with reference TRBV15 and TRBJ1-5, the CDR3 gives the full variable domain: DAMVIQNPRYQVTQFGKPVTLSCSQTLNHNVMYWYQQKSSQAPKLLFHYYDKDFNNEADTPDNFQSRRPNTSFCFLDIRSPGLGDTAMYLCATSRGTPDQPQHFGDGTRLSIL.

The gene calls are TRBV13 and TRBJ2-7; D perhaps matches TRBD2 (6 bases). Germline values: CDR1 PRHDT, CDR2 FYEKMQ (reference sequence). Deletions cut 7 bases from V and 7 bases from J, with 23 bases between. This CDR3 comprises 15 residues. The CDR3 here is CASTKPGVPTWEQYF. In DNA, the CDR3 is TGTGCCAGCACGAAGCCGGGAGTCCCCACTTGGGAGCAGTACTTC. The full variable domain, its missing parts supplied by reference TRBV13 and TRBJ2-7, is AAGVIQSPRHLIKEKRETATLKCYPIPRHDTVYWYQQGPGQDPQFLISFYEKMQSDKGSIPDRFSAQQFSDYHSELNMSSLELGDSALYFCASTKPGVPTWEQYFGPGTRLTVT.

The gene calls are TRBV15 and TRBJ2-2; TRBD2 agrees at 9 bases. Trimming at V came to 1 base and at J to 6 bases, leaving 9 bases not matched to a gene. Germline assignment: CDR1 LNHNV and CDR2 YYDKDF (reference sequence). The CDR3 sequence is 17 residues long. In DNA form, the CDR3 reads TGTGCCACCAGCAGAGGGCTAAATAGCGGGAGCGCCGGGGAGCTGTTTTTT. Translating it yields CATSRGLNSGSAGELFF.

The chain uses TRBV2 and TRBJ2-5, with D tentatively TRBD2 (5 bases). Trimming removed 5 bases at V and 4 bases at J, with 5 bases between. This CDR3 is 11 amino acids long. Germline V gene lookup returns CDR1 SNHLY and CDR2 FYNNEI. CDR3: CASSTRETQYF. CDR3 DNA sequence: TGTGCCAGCAGTACTAGAGAGACCCAGTACTTC.

This clone was detected once. Other DNA sequences within the sample encode an identical CDR3. The genes are TRBV7-9 and TRBJ1-1; no reliable D call. The CDR3 spans 14 residues. From germline, CDR1 is SEHNR and CDR2 FQNEAQ (reference sequence). V lost 1 base, J lost 3 bases, and 9 bases lay in between. As DNA, the CDR3 is TGTGCCAGCAGCTTAGACAGACCTTACACTGAAGCTTTCTTT. It is translated as CASSLDRPYTEAFF.

The V gene is TRBV28, the J gene TRBJ2-5; D is unresolved. Germline V lookup: CDR1 MDHEN, CDR2 SYDVKM. V gave up 6 bases and J gave up 5 bases, with 16 bases separating them. This CDR3 spans 14 amino acids. The CDR3 DNA sequence: TGTGCCAGCAGCTCAGAGGCGGATAGGGAGACCCAGTACTTC. This encodes CASSSEADRETQYF.

CDR3 nucleotides: TGTGCCAGCACCGGGGAGGTCCCTGGGTGGACCCAGTACTTC. Translated, it gives CASTGEVPGWTQYF. The chain links TRBV2 to TRBJ2-5; D might be TRBD2 (6 bases). The germline gives CDR1 SNHLY, CDR2 FYNNEI. Trimming left V 7 bases short and J 7 bases short, with 19 bases between. The CDR3 covers 14 residues.

The chain has TRBV3-1 (or the pseudogene TRBV3-2) and TRBJ1-5; weak D call: TRBD1 (6 bases). This CDR3 contains 14 residues. Germline values: CDR1 LGHDT, CDR2 YNNKEL (reference sequence). Trimming shortened V by 5 bases and J by 7 bases, and 15 bases separated the two germline ends. CDR3 region: CASSFGRGRQPQHF. The CDR3 DNA reads TGTGCCAGCAGCTTCGGCAGGGGAAGGCAGCCCCAGCATTTT.

The chain uses TRBV29-1 and TRBJ2-7; 9 bases line up with TRBD1. Unmatched junction bases numbered 11, after V lost 6 bases and J lost 2 bases. CDR3 length equals 15 residues. Germline CDR1 and CDR2: SQVTM and ANQGSEA. The CDR3 region has the DNA TGCAGCGTCTGCCCCCATGGGACAGGGACCTACGAGCAGTACTTC. It yields the protein CSVCPHGTGTYEQYF.

The rearrangement uses TRBV27 and TRBJ2-5, with D unresolved. The V gene's germline CDR1 is MNHEY and CDR2 SMNVEV (reference sequence). The V gene lost 3 bases and the J gene lost 2 bases, with 7 bases spanning the gap. The length of the CDR3 is 13 residues. The CDR3 region is CASSFGQQETQYF. In DNA form, the CDR3 reads TGTGCCAGCAGTTTTGGGCAGCAAGAGACCCAGTACTTC.

V gene TRBV21-1 combines with J gene TRBJ2-5; the table assigns TRBD2, which was not confirmed against the DNA. TRBV21-1 is shown as a pseudogene. The CDR3 has 15 residues. CDR3 residues: CASSDRTSEQETQYF. The CDR3 nucleotides read TGTGCCAGCAGCGATAGGACTAGCGAACAAGAGACCCAGTACTTC.

The rearrangement joins TRBV28 to TRBJ1-2, with a tentative D call TRBD1 (6 bases). V was pared by 6 bases and J by 0 bases, with 14 bases between. The germline V gene has CDR1 MDHEN and CDR2 SYDVKM. This CDR3 comprises 15 residues. CDR3 sequence: CASRSNDRSNYGYTF. Written as DNA, the CDR3 is TGTGCCAGCAGATCAAACGACAGGTCTAACTATGGCTACACCTTC.

This clone was seen a few times. DNA of the CDR3: TGTGCCAGCAGCTTAGACGGCGGACAGGGGTTTTTAAGAGCTTTCTTT. Translating it yields CASSLDGGQGFLRAFF. V usage is TRBV11-2 and J usage is TRBJ1-1; 9 bases are a match to TRBD1. Per germline, CDR1 SGHAT and CDR2 FQNNGV. J gave up 10 bases and V 0 bases, and 12 bases lay outside the gene matches. The CDR3 consists of 16 residues.

This clone was seen a handful of times. The gene calls are TRBV9 and TRBJ2-2, with a weak D call TRBD2 (6 bases). Germline-derived CDR1 and CDR2 are SGDLS and YYNGEE. V was clipped by 3 bases and J by 6 bases, with 9 bases between them. This CDR3 region has 13 residues. The chain's CDR3 is CASSGLVSGELFF. DNA for the CDR3: TGTGCCAGCAGCGGACTAGTCTCCGGGGAGCTGTTTTTT.

The rearrangement uses TRBV4-1 and TRBJ1-5; the D gene is possibly TRBD1 (6 bases). Germline V CDR1 and CDR2: MGHRA, YSYEKL. The CDR3 is made up of 15 amino acids. The ends were cut back, 6 bases at V and 6 bases at J, with 18 bases in the middle. DNA of the CDR3: TGCGCCAGCAGTCGAGGAACAGGGTTGCCTCAGCCCCAGCATTTT. Protein: CASSRGTGLPQPQHF.

The chain uses TRBV30 and TRBJ2-5; the match to TRBD2 covers 8 bases. The V and J ends lost 2 bases and 3 bases, in that order; junction bases with no gene match: 5. CDR1 is GTSNPN, CDR2 SVGIG, per germline (reference sequence). This CDR3 spans 14 amino acids. CDR3 amino acids: CAWSRSGSKETQYF. CDR3 in DNA: TGTGCCTGGAGTAGGAGCGGGAGTAAAGAGACCCAGTACTTC.